This T cell receptor (beta chain) was retrieved from a study of CD8+CD57+ T cells in acquired aplastic anemia. Study summary: The sorted CD4+ and CD8+ cells yielded an average around 3.4 ug of DNA. Roughly 9.8 million reads, on average, were obtained for CD4+ cells from healthy donors.

Regarding the study as a whole: Between the patient and control groups, CD8+ Simpson's diversity did not differ significantly.

Using genomic DNA as the template, TCR beta VDJ and CDR3 profiling was carried out. MiXCR was run by TCRdb on the reads, yielding one entry per CDR3 protein. The table includes some 170,000 distinct CDR3 sequences, 35% to 55% detected once. This clonotype has more than one count but fewer than ten. What it binds is unknown. Trimming removed 8 bases at V and 1 base at J, with 18 bases between. CDR1 DFQATT and CDR2 SNEGSKA come from the germline V gene (reference sequence). This CDR3 spans 14 amino acids. The clonotype comes from a human donor in good health. This chain joins TRBV20-1 and TRBJ2-7, with a weak D call TRBD2 (5 bases). Sequences were obtained from sorted CD4+, CD8+, or CD8+CD57+ T cells (not recorded which) from PBMCs. This CDR3 is CSTTPGYASYEQYF. The CDR3 DNA follows: TGCAGTACAACTCCGGGATACGCTTCCTACGAGCAGTACTTC.